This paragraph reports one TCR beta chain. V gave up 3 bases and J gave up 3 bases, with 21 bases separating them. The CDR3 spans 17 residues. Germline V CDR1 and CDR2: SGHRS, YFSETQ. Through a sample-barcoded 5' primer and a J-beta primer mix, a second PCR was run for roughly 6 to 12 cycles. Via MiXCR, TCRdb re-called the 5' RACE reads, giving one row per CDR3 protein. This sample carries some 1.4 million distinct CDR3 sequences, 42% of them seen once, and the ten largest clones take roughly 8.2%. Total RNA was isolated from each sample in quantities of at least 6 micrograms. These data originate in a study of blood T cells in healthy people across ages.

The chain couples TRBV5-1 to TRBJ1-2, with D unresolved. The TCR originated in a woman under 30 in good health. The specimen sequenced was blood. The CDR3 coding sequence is TGCGCCAGCAGCTCGGAGGACCGGGAGGATCGGGACTATGGCTACACCTTC. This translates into CASSSEDREDRDYGYTF.